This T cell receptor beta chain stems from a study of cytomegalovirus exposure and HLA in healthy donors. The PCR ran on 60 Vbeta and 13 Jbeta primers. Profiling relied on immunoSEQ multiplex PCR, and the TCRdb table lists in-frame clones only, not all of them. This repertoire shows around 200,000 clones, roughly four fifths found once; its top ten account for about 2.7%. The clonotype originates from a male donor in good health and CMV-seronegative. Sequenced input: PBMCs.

In DNA, the CDR3 is TGCGCCAGCAGCCTGGACAGACGTAGCTCCTACAATGAGCAGTTCTTC. Its protein product is CASSLDRRSSYNEQFF. The chain employs TRBV5-1 and TRBJ2-1; TRBD1 is a possible D gene (6 bases). This CDR3 has 16 residues. Germline V CDR1 and CDR2: SGHRS, YFSETQ. V shed 4 bases and J shed 0 bases, with 14 bases lying between them.